This T cell receptor (beta chain) was sequenced for a study of blood T cell repertoires in COVID-19. Across the whole study: Sites in the United States, Italy and Spain provided acute and convalescent COVID-19 samples.

CDR3 length: 15 residues. Germline CDR1 and CDR2: MRHNA and SNTAGT. V lost 6 bases to trimming and J lost 7 bases; unmatched junction nucleotides: 7. In the original processing: Counts of nucleated cells, estimated from reference gene primer amplification, were obtained. Profiling relied on immunoSEQ multiplex PCR, and the TCRdb table lists in-frame clones only, not all of them. For V, J and clone size, that table is used; D and trimming come from the DNA. The table shows around 310,000 clones, with about nine tenths occurring only once. This clone was picked up a small number of times. This rearrangement joins TRBV6-4 to TRBJ2-3, with 13 bases aligning to TRBD2. This clonotype was obtained from a woman aged 55-69 years with acute or convalescent COVID-19. The sequenced sample consisted of peripheral blood. The CDR3 DNA reads as TGTGCCAGCAGAGAACTAGCGGGGGGGCAATATACGCAGTATTTT. Its protein is CASRELAGGQYTQYF.